These T cell receptor beta chains were read from a single sample in a study of molecular identifiers for immune sequencing clone quantification. In TCRdb, the PCR reads were re-called with MiXCR into one record per CDR3 protein. Among hundreds of thousands of distinct CDR3 sequences listed, about 20% were seen once. Material: naive CD8+ T cells from blood, with Jurkat cell RNA spiked in. These receptor sequences come from a human donor in good health. Some libraries in this study had Jurkat cell RNA spiked in. The CDR3 runs from the conserved cysteine through the conserved F or W. A D gene is named only where the DNA matches it firmly. Clone size is given for some rows only: seen once, a few or many times, or a class if the clone is expanded.

J: TRBJ2-7; V: TRBV11-2; D: TRBD1; size: NA; CDR3: CATSPFPGQGSYEQYF; DNA: TGTGCCACCAGTCCCTTCCCGGGACAGGGATCCTACGAGCAGTACTTC
J: TRBJ2-5; V: TRBV3-1; D: NA; size: many; CDR3: CASSQERGANPGAETQYF; DNA: TGTGCCAGCAGCCAAGAAAGGGGCGCCAACCCGGGTGCTGAGACCCAGTACTTC
J: TRBJ2-3; V: TRBV20-1; D: TRBD2; size: many; CDR3: CSANGLAGGPDTQYF; DNA: TGCAGTGCCAACGGACTAGCGGGAGGGCCAGATACGCAGTATTTT
J: TRBJ2-3; V: TRBV19; D: NA; size: few; CDR3: CASSIDAPLGTLSTDTQYF; DNA: TGTGCCAGTAGTATAGATGCCCCCCTCGGAACGCTTAGCACAGATACGCAGTATTTT
J: TRBJ2-7; V: TRBV7-9; D: NA; size: NA; CDR3: CASSLIGGGPRDNEQYF; DNA: TGTGCCAGCAGCTTAATAGGGGGAGGGCCAAGAGATAACGAGCAGTACTTC
J: TRBJ1-5; V: TRBV7-9; D: TRBD1; size: many; CDR3: CASSLAEGQGPGQPQHF; DNA: TGTGCCAGCAGCTTAGCTGAGGGACAGGGCCCAGGACAGCCCCAGCATTTT
J: TRBJ2-2; V: TRBV5-1; D: NA; size: NA; CDR3: CASSLVYNTGELFF; DNA: TGCGCCAGCAGCTTGGTCTATAACACCGGGGAGCTGTTTTTT
J: TRBJ2-6; V: TRBV9; D: TRBD1; size: many; CDR3: CASGDRPDSSGANVLTF; DNA: TGTGCCAGCGGGGACAGGCCCGATTCCTCTGGGGCCAACGTCCTGACTTTC
J: TRBJ1-5; V: TRBV7-9; D: NA; size: many; CDR3: CASSSTPDQPQHF; DNA: TGTGCCAGCAGCTCCACACCGGATCAGCCCCAGCATTTT
J: TRBJ2-7; V: TRBV20-1; D: TRBD2; size: many; CDR3: CSARNLAGDDHEQYF; DNA: TGCAGTGCCCGGAACTTAGCGGGGGACGACCACGAGCAGTACTTC
J: TRBJ2-3; V: TRBV27; D: TRBD2; size: NA; CDR3: CASKLALAGGGADTQYF; DNA: TGTGCCAGCAAGCTGGCCCTAGCGGGGGGGGGCGCAGATACGCAGTATTTT
J: TRBJ2-7; V: TRBV7-2; D: NA; size: many; CDR3: CASSLRREAAFSYEQYF; DNA: TGTGCCAGCAGCTTAAGGCGTGAAGCTGCCTTCTCCTACGAGCAGTACTTC
J: TRBJ1-1; V: TRBV27; D: NA; size: NA; CDR3: CASSFGGKAFF; DNA: TGTGCCAGCAGTTTCGGGGGGAAAGCTTTCTTT
J: TRBJ2-1; V: TRBV2; D: TRBD2; size: NA; CDR3: CASSGRAGGYNEQFF; DNA: TGTGCCAGCAGTGGGCGAGCGGGAGGCTACAATGAGCAGTTCTTC
J: TRBJ2-7; V: TRBV20-1; D: NA; size: many; CDR3: CSAPPGVPSGEQYF; DNA: TGCAGTGCTCCCCCCGGCGTCCCGTCGGGGGAGCAGTACTTC
J: TRBJ2-7; V: TRBV6-2/TRBV6-3; D: NA; size: NA; CDR3: CASSDQDSVYEQYF; DNA: TGTGCCAGCAGTGACCAGGACAGCGTCTACGAGCAGTACTTC
J: TRBJ2-1; V: TRBV27; D: TRBD1; size: many; CDR3: CASSPWTGGNEQFF; DNA: TGTGCCAGCAGCCCGTGGACAGGGGGCAATGAGCAGTTCTTC
J: TRBJ2-6; V: TRBV2; D: NA; size: many; CDR3: CASSPGRSGANVLTF; DNA: TGTGCCAGCTCCCCCGGGCGCTCTGGGGCCAACGTCCTGACTTTC
J: TRBJ1-3; V: TRBV5-1; D: NA; size: few; CDR3: CASSLGAPILTISGNTIYF; DNA: TGCGCCAGCTCCTTGGGGGCGCCAATCCTAACGATCTCTGGAAACACCATATATTTT
J: TRBJ2-5; V: TRBV12-3/TRBV12-4; D: NA; size: NA; CDR3: CASSNPHSGQKTQYF; DNA: TGTGCCAGCAGCAACCCTCACTCAGGTCAAAAGACCCAGTACTTC
J: TRBJ1-6; V: TRBV29-1; D: NA; size: many; CDR3: CSVEDRVSPGTLHF; DNA: TGCAGCGTTGAAGATCGGGTTTCCCCAGGGACCCTCCACTTT
J: TRBJ1-3; V: TRBV20-1; D: NA; size: many; CDR3: CSASYRAGNTIYF; DNA: TGCAGTGCTAGTTACCGGGCTGGAAACACCATATATTTT
J: TRBJ2-7; V: TRBV6-2/TRBV6-3; D: TRBD2; size: many; CDR3: CASSYLRLAGVYEQYF; DNA: TGTGCCAGCAGTTATCTTCGTTTAGCGGGAGTCTACGAGCAGTACTTC
J: TRBJ2-2; V: TRBV5-6; D: NA; size: NA; CDR3: CASPSRDTGELFF; DNA: TGTGCCAGCCCGTCCCGGGACACCGGGGAGCTGTTTTTT
J: TRBJ1-5; V: TRBV12-3/TRBV12-4; D: TRBD1; size: NA; CDR3: CAGSWQGAANQPQHF; DNA: TGTGCCGGTAGTTGGCAGGGGGCGGCCAATCAGCCCCAGCATTTT
J: TRBJ2-7; V: TRBV13; D: NA; size: few; CDR3: CASSLLNRPLNEQYF; DNA: TGTGCCAGCAGCTTACTAAACAGGCCGTTGAACGAGCAGTACTTC
J: TRBJ2-1; V: TRBV27; D: NA; size: NA; CDR3: CASSLTGRPYNEQFF; DNA: TGTGCCAGCAGCTTAACAGGGAGGCCCTACAATGAGCAGTTCTTC
J: TRBJ2-1; V: TRBV19; D: NA; size: many; CDR3: CASRTTYNEQFF; DNA: TGTGCCAGTCGGACTACCTACAATGAGCAGTTCTTC
J: TRBJ2-1; V: TRBV27; D: NA; size: NA; CDR3: CASRGQSSYNEQFF; DNA: TGTGCCAGCAGAGGACAGAGTTCCTACAATGAGCAGTTCTTC
J: TRBJ2-7; V: TRBV19; D: NA; size: few; CDR3: CASSPSGRGRTYEQYF; DNA: TGTGCCAGTAGCCCGAGTGGGAGGGGGCGAACCTACGAGCAGTACTTC
J: TRBJ1-1; V: TRBV9; D: TRBD1; size: NA; CDR3: CASSGEQGADTEAFF; DNA: TGTGCCAGCAGCGGAGAACAGGGGGCTGACACTGAAGCTTTCTTT
J: TRBJ2-1; V: TRBV7-9; D: TRBD1; size: NA; CDR3: CASSELQGASYNEQFF; DNA: TGTGCCAGCAGCGAGCTACAGGGGGCCTCCTACAATGAGCAGTTCTTC
J: TRBJ2-7; V: TRBV5-1; D: NA; size: NA; CDR3: CAGLPRGRPHEQYF; DNA: TGCGCCGGCCTGCCTCGGGGGCGACCCCACGAGCAGTACTTC
J: TRBJ1-4; V: TRBV5-6; D: TRBD1; size: many; CDR3: CASSFGQALNEKLFF; DNA: TGTGCCAGCAGCTTCGGACAGGCCCTTAATGAAAAACTGTTTTTT
J: TRBJ1-1; V: TRBV9; D: NA; size: many; CDR3: CASSVGMNTEAFF; DNA: TGTGCCAGCAGCGTAGGGATGAACACTGAAGCTTTCTTT
J: TRBJ2-2; V: TRBV7-2; D: TRBD1; size: many; CDR3: CASSHKQGFSGELFF; DNA: TGTGCCAGCAGCCATAAACAGGGGTTTTCGGGGGAGCTGTTTTTT
J: TRBJ2-3; V: TRBV19; D: NA; size: many; CDR3: CASSIVPADTQYF; DNA: TGTGCCAGTAGTATAGTCCCGGCAGATACGCAGTATTTT
J: TRBJ1-5; V: TRBV5-6; D: TRBD1; size: NA; CDR3: CASSHVALGTEYSNQPQHF; DNA: TGTGCCAGCAGCCACGTCGCCCTCGGGACAGAATATAGCAATCAGCCCCAGCATTTT
J: TRBJ2-1; V: TRBV7-2; D: TRBD2; size: many; CDR3: CASSLVSGGAYNEQFF; DNA: TGTGCCAGCAGCTTAGTTTCCGGGGGGGCCTACAATGAGCAGTTCTTC
J: TRBJ2-7; V: TRBV5-1; D: TRBD1; size: NA; CDR3: CASSLDRSYERYF; DNA: TGCGCCAGCAGTTTGGACAGGAGCTACGAGCGGTACTTC